This section outlines one TCR beta chain sequence together with its context. After removal of 1 base from V and 4 bases from J, the junction contained 12 bases not matched to a gene. Germline loops: CDR1 SGHTA, CDR2 FQGTGA. CDR3 size: 18 residues. The data were obtained in a study of blood T cell repertoires in COVID-19. Assay used: immunoSEQ multiplex PCR; TCRdb lists only in-frame clones, some missing. The sample contains 360,000 or so clones, about 90% of which appear only once. The specimen was PBMCs or T cells enriched from blood (not recorded which). The rearrangement uses TRBV7-3 and TRBJ2-2; 7 bases align to TRBD2. This receptor was taken from a woman aged 25 to 39 who had recovered from COVID-19. As DNA, the CDR3 is TGTGCCAGCAGCTTAAAGGGGCAGCGGGACGGTATCACCGGGGAGCTGTTTTTT. This sequence encodes CASSLKGQRDGITGELFF.